This record covers a single T cell receptor (beta chain). Treatment denoted: oral pan-JAK inhibitor, 5-10 mg twice daily. Germline values: CDR1 GTSNPN, CDR2 SVGIG (reference sequence). The CDR3 sequence is 13 residues long. V was pared by 6 bases and J by 0 bases, with 6 bases between. RNA extraction was followed by reverse transcription into cDNA, which acted as the sequencing template. The repertoire was sequenced with immunoSEQ multiplex PCR; TCRdb's copy has only in-frame clones and lacks some. The table includes about 150,000 clones, less than 70% detected once. This entry comes from a study of CD8+ T cells in alopecia areata.

This receptor was obtained from a human donor with alopecia areata. V gene TRBV30 combines with J gene TRBJ2-6; D unresolved. The material sequenced was CD8+ T cells sorted from blood, taken at week 4, from a patient treated with tofacitinib. Here the CDR3 reads CACLSSGANVLTF. CDR3 in DNA: TGTGCCTGTCTCAGCTCTGGGGCCAACGTCCTGACTTTC.